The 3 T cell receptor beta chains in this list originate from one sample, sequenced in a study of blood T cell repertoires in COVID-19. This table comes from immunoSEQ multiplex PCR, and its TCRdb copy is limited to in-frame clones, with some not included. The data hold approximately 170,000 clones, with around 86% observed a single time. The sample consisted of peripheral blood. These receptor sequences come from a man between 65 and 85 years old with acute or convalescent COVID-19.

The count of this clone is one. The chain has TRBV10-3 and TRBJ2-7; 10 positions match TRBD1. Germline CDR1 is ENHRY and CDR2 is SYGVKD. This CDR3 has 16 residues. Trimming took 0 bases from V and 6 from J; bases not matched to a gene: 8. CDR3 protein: CAISESAGTGDGEQYF. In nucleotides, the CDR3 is TGTGCCATCAGTGAGTCTGCCGGGACAGGGGACGGCGAGCAGTACTTC.

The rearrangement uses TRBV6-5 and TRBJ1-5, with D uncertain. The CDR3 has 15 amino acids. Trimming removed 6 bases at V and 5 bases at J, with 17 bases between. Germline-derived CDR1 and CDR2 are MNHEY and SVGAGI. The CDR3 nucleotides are TGTGCCAGCAGCCGCAAGTTTTCGCCGGATCAGCCCCAGCATTTT. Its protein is CASSRKFSPDQPQHF.

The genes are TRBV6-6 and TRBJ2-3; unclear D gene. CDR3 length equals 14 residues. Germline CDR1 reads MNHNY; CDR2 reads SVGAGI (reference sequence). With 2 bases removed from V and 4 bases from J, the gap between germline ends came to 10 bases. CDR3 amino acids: CASSYPGASDTQYF. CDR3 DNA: TGTGCCAGCAGTTACCCCGGTGCTTCAGATACGCAGTATTTT.